This T cell receptor beta chain comes out of a study of T cell responses to AZD1222 COVID-19 vaccine. Clones were sequenced by immunoSEQ multiplex PCR, and TCRdb holds only the in-frame ones, with some missing. The table records tens of thousands of clones, roughly 84% of them present only once. V lost 11 bases and J lost 0, with 17 bases in between. CDR1 is MDHEN and CDR2 is SYDVKM in the germline V gene. The CDR3 length is 14 residues. Findings of the study overall: Mostly white British, mostly female donors; authors suggested clonal diversity may be underestimated. Regions left unmutated in variants are reportedly the target of nearly half of spike-specific TCRs.

Notes on this clone: Its specificity is unknown.

Sequencing used peripheral blood, obtained 28 days after the second AZD1222 dose. This sequence originates from an adult who received the AZD1222 COVID-19 vaccine. The chain joins TRBV28 to TRBJ2-7; possible D gene TRBD2, 7 bases. This CDR3 is CACRGALNSYEQYF. The CDR3 coding sequence is TGTGCCTGTCGGGGGGCCCTAAACTCCTACGAGCAGTACTTC.